One sample yielded the 13 T cell receptor beta chains listed below, sequenced in a study of T cell responses to AZD1222 COVID-19 vaccine. Libraries were prepared by immunoSEQ multiplex PCR; TCRdb keeps only in-frame clonotypes and omits some of them. The sample yields about 140,000 clones, about 87% seen once. This specimen was peripheral blood, taken on day 0 of AZD1222 vaccination. All receptors come from an adult in good health.

V gene TRBV29-1 combines with J gene TRBJ1-4; D not certain. Per germline, CDR1 SQVTM and CDR2 ANQGSEA. Deletions cut 7 bases from V and 6 bases from J, with 9 bases between. The CDR3 length is 11 residues. Written as DNA, the CDR3 is TGCAGCGGTCTCCAGGATGAAAAACTGTTTTTT. It encodes CSGLQDEKLFF.

The chain employs TRBV6-5 and TRBJ1-5, with 12 bases matching TRBD1. The germline gives CDR1 MNHEY, CDR2 SVGAGI. This CDR3 spans 15 amino acids. The J segment lost 6 bases and the V segment lost 6 bases, leaving 6 bases of the junction unmatched. CDR3 nucleotides: TGTGCCAGCAGCGACCGGGACAGGGGGCCTCAGCCCCAGCATTTT. This codes for CASSDRDRGPQPQHF.

CDR3 in DNA: TGTGCCAGCAGCGGACAGGGCCCCTCTGGAAACACCATATATTTT. It specifies CASSGQGPSGNTIYF. This chain links TRBV5-5 with TRBJ1-3; 8 bases agree with TRBD1. The trim removed 4 bases at V and 0 bases at J, leaving 3 bases unmatched. Germline assignment: CDR1 SGHKS and CDR2 YYEKEE (reference sequence). The CDR3 spans 15 residues.

This chain uses TRBV9 with TRBJ2-1; 8 bases align to TRBD1. The CDR3 length is 16 residues. V shed 3 bases, J shed 3 bases, and the junction held 8 bases outside the gene matches. Germline CDR1 SGDLS, CDR2 YYNGEE. This CDR3 reads CASSDHRDRFYNEQFF. CDR3 DNA: TGTGCCAGCAGCGACCACCGGGACAGGTTCTACAATGAGCAGTTCTTC. Full variable domain (outside the CDR3, taken from reference TRBV9 and TRBJ2-1): DSGVTQTPKHLITATGQRVTLRCSPRSGDLSVYWYQQSLDQGLQFLIQYYNGEERAKGNILERFSAQQFPDLHSELNLSSLELGDSALYFCASSDHRDRFYNEQFFGPGTRLTVL.

This clone appeared a single time. The V gene is TRBV20-1, the J gene TRBJ1-1; D not certain. Germline loops: CDR1 DFQATT, CDR2 SNEGSKA (reference sequence). The CDR3 is 11 amino acids. V shed 6 bases and J shed 7 bases, with 12 bases lying between them. The CDR3: CSAGPLNEAFF. The CDR3 bases are TGCAGTGCAGGGCCTTTGAATGAAGCTTTCTTT.

V usage is TRBV18 and J usage is TRBJ2-1; no clear D. V was cut by 2 bases and J by 0 bases, with 5 bases left in between. Germline values: CDR1 KGHSH, CDR2 LQKENI. This CDR3 spans 14 amino acids. CDR3 sequence (DNA): TGTGCCAGCTCACCAGTTAGCTCCTACAATGAGCAGTTCTTC. It specifies CASSPVSSYNEQFF.

This clone was detected only once. This rearrangement joins TRBV6-5 to TRBJ2-3, with D hard to call. Per germline, CDR1 MNHEY and CDR2 SVGAGI. Between the trimmed V and J ends, which lost 6 bases and 2 bases, there was a span of 3 bases. CDR3 length: 11 residues. The CDR3: CASRFTDTQYF. The CDR3 nucleotides are TGTGCCAGCAGGTTCACAGATACGCAGTATTTT.

The V gene is TRBV28, the J gene TRBJ2-5; maybe TRBD2 (6 bases). The V end was cut by 3 bases, the J end by 2 bases, with 13 bases between. CDR1 MDHEN and CDR2 SYDVKM come from the germline V gene. The length of the CDR3 is 15 residues. CDR3 in DNA: TGTGCCAGCAGTTTGACGGGGCGGGGTCAAGAGACCCAGTACTTC. The encoded protein is CASSLTGRGQETQYF. Combining the CDR3 with reference TRBV28 and TRBJ2-5 gives the whole variable domain DVKVTQSSRYLVKRTGEKVFLECVQDMDHENMFWYRQDPGLGLRLIYFSYDVKMKEKGDIPEGYSVSREKKERFSLILESASTNQTSMYLCASSLTGRGQETQYFGPGTRLLVL.

Only one count was recorded for this clone. The chain recombines TRBV7-2 with TRBJ1-1; 8 nucleotides line up with TRBD1. CDR1 is SGHTA and CDR2 is FQGNSA in the germline V gene. The CDR3 covers 16 residues. After removal of 3 bases from V and 0 bases from J, the junction contained 6 bases not matched to a gene. In DNA, the CDR3 is TGTGCCAGCAGCTTCCCTAGACAGGGGCTGAACACTGAAGCTTTCTTT. As protein: CASSFPRQGLNTEAFF.

V usage is TRBV15 and J usage is TRBJ1-3; D not resolved. Germline loops: CDR1 LNHNV, CDR2 YYDKDF (reference sequence). The V gene lost 5 bases and the J gene lost 2 bases, with 13 bases spanning the gap. The length of the CDR3 is 15 residues. In DNA, the CDR3 is TGTGCCACCAGCCAAAATCCAGTTACTGGAAACACCATATATTTT. It encodes CATSQNPVTGNTIYF.

J is TRBJ2-6 and V is TRBV27; no reliable D call. The length of the CDR3 is 15 residues. V gave up 4 bases and J gave up 4 bases, with 11 bases separating them. CDR1 is MNHEY, CDR2 SMNVEV, per germline (reference sequence). CDR3 protein: CASSSQGPGANVLTF. CDR3 sequence (DNA): TGTGCCAGCAGTTCCCAAGGGCCAGGGGCCAACGTCCTGACTTTC.

J is TRBJ2-4 and V is TRBV6-5, with D uncertain. CDR3 size: 12 residues. V was trimmed by 2 bases and J by 9 bases, leaving 8 bases between them. Germline CDR1 MNHEY, CDR2 SVGAGI. DNA for the CDR3: TGTGCCAGCAGTTACGGGGTGCCCATTCAGTACTTC. As protein: CASSYGVPIQYF.

This CDR3 is CASSLGGGIDEQFF. As DNA, the CDR3 is TGTGCCAGCAGCTTAGGTGGGGGGATTGATGAGCAGTTCTTC. The chain joins TRBV7-2 to TRBJ2-1, with D possibly matching TRBD2 (6 bases). This CDR3 spans 14 amino acids. Germline values: CDR1 SGHTA, CDR2 FQGNSA. V lost 1 base and J 8 bases, leaving 12 bases between the germline ends.